Listed below are T cell receptor beta chains from one sample, sequenced in a study of T-cell memory formation after mild COVID-19. TCRdb fed the 5' RACE reads into MiXCR, producing one record per CDR3 protein. This table has more than 250,000 distinct CDR3 sequences, 16% appearing once. Sequenced sample: PBMCs or a T cell subset sorted from them (not recorded which). Receptors were obtained from a young man who had mild COVID-19 (a few samples of this study predate the infection). Cell type and time point are not known. CDR3s include the opening cysteine and the closing phenylalanine or tryptophan. D genes are given only for firm matches. Clone size, where shown, is once, few, many, or a class for clones that have expanded.

v_call	clone_size	j_call	d_call	cdr3_aa	cdr3_nt
TRBV24-1	.	TRBJ2-1	.	CATSRQGSPNEQFF	TGTGCCACCAGTAGGCAGGGGTCTCCCAATGAGCAGTTCTTC
TRBV27	many	TRBJ1-1	.	CASSLTGQLNTEAFF	TGTGCCAGCAGTTTAACCGGACAGCTGAACACTGAAGCTTTCTTT
TRBV7-2	few	TRBJ1-2	.	CASSSFGLYGYTF	TGTGCCAGCAGCTCGTTCGGACTATATGGCTACACCTTC
TRBV6-2/TRBV6-3	.	TRBJ2-4	.	CASGGQFTLAKNIQYF	TGTGCCAGCGGGGGACAATTTACGCTAGCCAAAAACATTCAGTACTTC
TRBV7-2	.	TRBJ1-6	.	CASRPGGARIGSPLHF	TGTGCCAGCAGGCCGGGGGGGGCCCGCATTGGGTCACCCCTCCACTTT
TRBV5-1	few	TRBJ1-1	.	CASSLYWVGSTEAFF	TGCGCCAGCAGCTTGTATTGGGTCGGGAGCACTGAAGCTTTCTTT
TRBV7-3	few	TRBJ2-7	TRBD1	CASRHLGTGAPEQYF	TGTGCCAGCAGACATTTAGGGACAGGGGCGCCCGAGCAGTACTTC
TRBV20-1	.	TRBJ2-3	.	CSARGGVDTQYF	TGCAGTGCTAGAGGGGGAGTAGATACGCAGTATTTT
TRBV6-5	few	TRBJ1-5	TRBD1	CASRGTVGQPQHF	TGTGCCAGCAGGGGGACAGTTGGTCAGCCCCAGCATTTT
TRBV11-2	.	TRBJ2-7	.	CASSPAGVSYEQYF	TGTGCCAGCAGCCCAGCCGGCGTCTCCTACGAGCAGTACTTC
TRBV25-1	.	TRBJ2-6	.	CASLSSGANVLTF	TGTGCCAGCCTCAGCTCTGGGGCCAACGTCCTGACTTTC
TRBV11-2	few	TRBJ2-3	.	CASRDYTDTQYF	TGTGCCAGCAGGGATTACACAGATACGCAGTATTTT
TRBV7-2	.	TRBJ2-4	TRBD1	CASSLGLQGENIQYF	TGTGCCAGCAGCTTAGGTTTACAGGGGGAAAACATTCAGTACTTC
TRBV9	few	TRBJ2-2	TRBD1	CASSPRRGPSTGELFF	TGTGCCAGCAGCCCTCGTAGGGGGCCGTCCACCGGGGAGCTGTTTTTT
TRBV7-9	.	TRBJ1-2	TRBD1	CASSRTRTGGGDGYTF	TGTGCCAGCAGCCGCACCCGGACAGGGGGCGGTGATGGCTACACCTTC
TRBV4-2	few	TRBJ1-1	.	CASSQGSGFTEAFF	TGTGCCAGCAGCCAAGGTTCGGGTTTCACTGAAGCTTTCTTT
TRBV4-1	.	TRBJ1-5	.	CASSQAVHLGARNQPQHF	TGCGCCAGCAGCCAAGCGGTGCATCTAGGGGCGCGCAATCAGCCCCAGCATTTT
TRBV2	.	TRBJ2-7	TRBD1	CASRPTGDYEQYF	TGTGCCAGCAGGCCGACAGGGGACTACGAGCAGTACTTC
TRBV12-3/TRBV12-4	many	TRBJ2-3	TRBD2	CASSLSGADTQYF	TGTGCCAGCAGCCTTAGCGGGGCAGATACGCAGTATTTT
TRBV7-2	many	TRBJ1-2	.	CASSLDDVGYTF	TGTGCCAGCAGCTTAGATGACGTTGGCTACACCTTC
TRBV6-6	.	TRBJ1-3	.	CASSDLTGYSGNTIYF	TGTGCCAGCAGCGATCTCACAGGGTACTCTGGAAACACCATATATTTT
TRBV28	few	TRBJ2-7	TRBD2	CATRTSGVYEQYF	TGTGCAACCCGGACTAGCGGGGTTTACGAGCAGTACTTC
TRBV20-1	.	TRBJ2-2	TRBD2	CSAMPTSGPRTGAGALFF	TGCAGTGCAATGCCTACTAGCGGGCCACGCACCGGGGCCGGGGCGCTGTTTTTT
TRBV5-5	many	TRBJ2-7	.	CASSLGVGYEQYF	TGTGCCAGCAGCTTGGGCGTAGGCTACGAGCAGTACTTC
TRBV2	.	TRBJ1-5	.	CASSEVFRVHQPQHF	TGTGCCAGCAGTGAAGTATTTAGGGTCCATCAGCCCCAGCATTTT
TRBV7-3	few	TRBJ1-6	.	CASSHGTWNSPLHF	TGTGCCAGCAGTCATGGGACGTGGAATTCACCCCTCCACTTT
TRBV5-4	.	TRBJ2-1	.	CASHFGPGDNEQFF	TGTGCCAGCCACTTCGGGCCTGGGGACAATGAGCAGTTCTTC
TRBV7-7	many	TRBJ2-1	.	CASSFLGSDEQFF	TGTGCCAGCAGCTTCTTGGGTTCGGATGAGCAGTTCTTC
TRBV29-1	.	TRBJ2-3	TRBD2	CSSGREVDTQYF	TGCAGCTCCGGACGGGAGGTAGATACGCAGTATTTT
TRBV6-6	.	TRBJ1-4	.	CASSRGGSGEKLFF	TGTGCCAGCAGCCGAGGGGGATCTGGTGAAAAACTGTTTTTT
TRBV15	.	TRBJ2-5	.	CATSRAGSGVYQETQYF	TGTGCCACCAGCAGAGCCGGGTCCGGGGTGTACCAAGAGACCCAGTACTTC
TRBV6-5	.	TRBJ2-3	.	CASREDPGHTDTQYF	TGTGCCAGCAGGGAAGATCCGGGACATACAGATACGCAGTATTTT